This TCR beta chain was captured by sequencing in a study of response to subunit inactivated influenza vaccine. Regarding the study as a whole: It was the authors' suggestion that each seasonal influenza vaccination recruits few new T cells.

MiXCR, applied by TCRdb to the RT-PCR reads, yields one record per CDR3 protein. This table holds 700,000 to 800,000 distinct CDR3 sequences, around 18% found once. There are 15 residues in the CDR3. Germline lookup yields CDR1 SEHNR and CDR2 FQNEAQ (reference sequence). The V end lost 0 bases, the J end lost 13 bases, and 19 bases lay between the germline ends. Regarding this clonotype: Its antigen is undetermined.

The V and J genes are TRBV7-9 and TRBJ2-1; D is ambiguous. This TCR derives from a man between 50 and 59 years old who received an inactivated influenza vaccine. This specimen was PBMCs from blood, taken about 5 days after vaccination. The CDR3 loop reads CASSLAGPLGERQFF. The CDR3 nucleotides are TGTGCCAGCAGCTTAGCAGGGCCGCTCGGCGAACGCCAGTTCTTC.